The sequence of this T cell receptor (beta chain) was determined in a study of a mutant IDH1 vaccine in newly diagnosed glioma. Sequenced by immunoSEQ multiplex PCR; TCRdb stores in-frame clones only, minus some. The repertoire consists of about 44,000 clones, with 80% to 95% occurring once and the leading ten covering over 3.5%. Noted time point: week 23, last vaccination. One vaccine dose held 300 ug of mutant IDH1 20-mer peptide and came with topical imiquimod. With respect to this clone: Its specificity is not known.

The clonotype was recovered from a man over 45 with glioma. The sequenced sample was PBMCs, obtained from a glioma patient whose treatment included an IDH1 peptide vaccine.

CDR3 sequence: CASSDFEDPYEQYF. The CDR3 DNA follows: TGCGCCAGCAGTGATTTTGAGGACCCCTACGAGCAGTACTTC. The chain employs TRBV10-2 and TRBJ2-7; D not certain. V lost 3 bases and J 2 bases, leaving 11 bases between the germline ends. The CDR3 runs to 14 residues. Germline assignment: CDR1 WSHSY and CDR2 SAAADI.